This passage covers 8 T cell receptor beta chains from one sample sequenced in a study of CD8 T cells in Susac syndrome. Reverse transcription of about 0.45 to 1 ug RNA was performed with random hexamers. TCRdb independently ran MiXCR on the immunoSEQ multiplex PCR reads; one entry per CDR3 protein. The table includes some 90,000 distinct CDR3 sequences, 85% to 95% detected once. Source material: CD8+ T cells from PBMCs. The receptors originated from a human donor in good health.

This clonotype has only one observation. The chain carries TRBV11-2 and TRBJ1-2, with D unclear. The CDR3 has 13 amino acids. Germline CDR1 reads SGHAT; CDR2 reads FQNNGV. V was clipped by 1 base and J by 7 bases, with 10 bases between them. The CDR3, as DNA: TGTGCCAGCAGCTTAGGGTCCGAACGTGGCTACACCTTC. Residues: CASSLGSERGYTF. Based on the CDR3 plus reference TRBV11-2 and TRBJ1-2, the full variable domain is EAGVAQSPRYKIIEKRQSVAFWCNPISGHATLYWYQQILGQGPKLLIQFQNNGVVDDSQLPKDRFSAERLKGVDSTLKIQPAKLEDSAVYLCASSLGSERGYTFGSGTRLTVV.

The chain couples TRBV5-6 to TRBJ2-4, with a tentative D call TRBD2 (5 bases). Germline V gene data show CDR1 as SGHDT and CDR2 as YYEEEE. Trimming took off 4 bases at V and 10 bases at J, with 15 bases between the two ends. CDR3 length equals 13 residues. The CDR3 region is CASSLGLGGIQYF. CDR3 bases: TGTGCCAGCAGCCTAGGACTCGGTGGGATTCAGTACTTC.

This clonotype was observed once. This chain links TRBV20-1 with TRBJ1-5, with D tentatively TRBD1 (6 bases). The CDR3 has 13 amino acids. The germline gives CDR1 DFQATT, CDR2 SNEGSKA (reference sequence). V was trimmed by 6 bases and J by 8 bases, leaving 17 bases between them. CDR3: CSALGGGLEPQHF. The CDR3 DNA sequence: TGCAGTGCCCTAGGGGGAGGCTTGGAGCCCCAGCATTTT.

The rearrangement links TRBV9 to TRBJ2-7; 14 nucleotides align to TRBD2. Germline V gene lookup returns CDR1 SGDLS and CDR2 YYNGEE. This CDR3 is 16 amino acids long. V lost 3 bases, J lost 5 bases, and 7 bases stayed unmatched. The CDR3 sequence: CASSAPTSGGAHEQYF. In DNA, the CDR3 is TGTGCCAGCAGCGCACCGACTAGCGGGGGGGCCCACGAGCAGTACTTC. Complete variable domain (other parts from reference TRBV9 and TRBJ2-7): DSGVTQTPKHLITATGQRVTLRCSPRSGDLSVYWYQQSLDQGLQFLIQYYNGEERAKGNILERFSAQQFPDLHSELNLSSLELGDSALYFCASSAPTSGGAHEQYFGPGTRLTVT.

V is TRBV4-2 and J is TRBJ2-7, with TRBD2 identical over 10 bases. This CDR3 is built from 16 residues. The J segment lost 1 base and the V segment lost 1 base, leaving 4 bases of the junction unmatched. Germline V lookup: CDR1 LGHNA, CDR2 YNFKEQ. Here the CDR3 reads CASSQVASGGSYEQYF. The CDR3 nucleotides read TGTGCCAGCAGCCAAGTGGCTAGCGGGGGATCCTACGAGCAGTACTTC.

The chain couples TRBV6-2 or TRBV6-3 to TRBJ2-3, with 8 bases aligning to TRBD2. CDR3 length: 15 residues. CDR1 and CDR2 (germline): MNHEY, SVGEGT. V was clipped by 2 bases and J by 1 base; unmatched bases: 2. CDR3 sequence (DNA): TGTGCCAGCAGTTACCTACTAGCGGGCACAGATACGCAGTATTTT. Translated, it gives CASSYLLAGTDTQYF.

V and J are TRBV5-1 and TRBJ2-7; no firm D call. The CDR3 sequence is 12 residues long. Trimming stripped 5 bases from V and 7 bases from J, with 13 bases between. The germline V gene encodes CDR1 SGHRS and CDR2 YFSETQ. Here the CDR3 reads CASRLSGNEQYF. CDR3 DNA: TGCGCCAGCAGGTTGTCGGGTAATGAGCAGTACTTC.

This sequence joins TRBV6-5 and TRBJ1-1, with D uncertain. The germline V gene has CDR1 MNHEY and CDR2 SVGAGI. Between the trimmed V and J ends, which lost 3 bases and 4 bases, there was a span of 9 bases. The CDR3 extends over 13 amino acids. The CDR3 protein is CASSYKIGTEAFF. The CDR3 DNA reads TGTGCCAGCAGTTATAAGATAGGCACTGAAGCTTTCTTT.